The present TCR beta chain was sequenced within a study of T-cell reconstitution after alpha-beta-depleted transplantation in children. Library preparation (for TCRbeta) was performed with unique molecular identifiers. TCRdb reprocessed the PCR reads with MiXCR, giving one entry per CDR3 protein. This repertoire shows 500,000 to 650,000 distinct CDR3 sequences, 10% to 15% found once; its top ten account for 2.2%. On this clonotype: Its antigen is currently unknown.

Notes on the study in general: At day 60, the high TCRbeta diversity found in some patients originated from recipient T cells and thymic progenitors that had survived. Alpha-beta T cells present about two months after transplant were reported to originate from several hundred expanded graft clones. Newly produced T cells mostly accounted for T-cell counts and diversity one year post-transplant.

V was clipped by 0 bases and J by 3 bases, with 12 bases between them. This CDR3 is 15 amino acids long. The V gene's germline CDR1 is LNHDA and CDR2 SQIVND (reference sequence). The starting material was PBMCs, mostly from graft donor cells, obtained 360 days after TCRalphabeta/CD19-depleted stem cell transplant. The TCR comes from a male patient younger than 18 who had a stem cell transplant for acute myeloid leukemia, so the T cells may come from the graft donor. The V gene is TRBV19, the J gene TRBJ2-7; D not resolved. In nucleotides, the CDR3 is TGTGCCAGTAGTATAGAAGGGAAGCCCCTCTACGAGCAGTACTTC. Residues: CASSIEGKPLYEQYF.